Each of the 27 T cell receptor beta chains below was sequenced from the same sample in a study of low-dose radiotherapy and immunotherapy resistance in tumors. Time point given: before trial treatment. cDNA synthesis used a TRAV/TRBV-specific primer set for both chains. It was with a constant-region primer and a V-primer adapter that TCRs were amplified over roughly 19 PCR cycles. TCRdb called the reads again in MiXCR, with one record for every CDR3 protein. The table includes fewer than 90,000 distinct CDR3 sequences, less than 35% detected once. The sample was PBMCs, taken before treatment. All receptors come from a female donor with ovarian cancer.

This chain joins TRBV30 and TRBJ1-2; possibly TRBD1 for D (6 bases). Per germline, CDR1 GTSNPN and CDR2 SVGIG (reference sequence). Trimming shortened V by 4 bases and J by 2 bases, and 8 bases separated the two germline ends. The CDR3 is 12 amino acids. CDR3 residues: CAWIRGNYGYTF. The DNA of the CDR3 is TGTGCCTGGATCAGGGGAAACTATGGCTACACCTTC.

This clonotype was recorded at least ten times. With only one base between it and a far larger clone, this is likely a read error. The chain links TRBV6-2 or TRBV6-3 to TRBJ2-1, with D perhaps TRBD2 (6 bases). Deletions cut 7 bases from V and 10 bases from J, with 20 bases between. Germline lookup yields CDR1 MNHEY and CDR2 SVGEGT. The CDR3 runs to 14 residues. CDR3 residues: CASTPLGRGYEQFF. In nucleotides, the CDR3 is TGTGCCAGCACTCCCCTTGGGCGGGGCTACGAGCAGTTCTTC.

This sequence joins TRBV20-1 and TRBJ2-5; D is perhaps TRBD2 (6 bases). V lost 3 bases to trimming and J lost 0 bases, with 20 bases between them. The germline V gene has CDR1 DFQATT and CDR2 SNEGSKA (reference sequence). The CDR3 spans 17 residues. The CDR3 nucleotides are TGCAGTGCTAGTTGGGGAACGGGAGCCCTGAACCAAGAGACCCAGTACTTC. Residues: CSASWGTGALNQETQYF.

Details on this clonotype: A far larger clone is one base from this, pointing to a likely read error. As the CDR3 is not closed by the conserved phenylalanine or tryptophan, this likely results from a read error. The chain has TRBV24-1 and TRBJ2-7; D unresolved. V lost 11 bases and J lost 0, with 16 bases in between. In germline, CDR1 is KGHDR, CDR2 SFDVKD. CDR3 length: 14 amino acids. The CDR3: CASPPPQTSYEQYY. The CDR3 bases are TGTGCCAGCCCGCCCCCACAGACCTCCTACGAGCAGTACTAC.

This clonotype was detected ten times or more. J is TRBJ2-3 and V is TRBV20-1, with TRBD1 matching over 8 bases. This CDR3 is 13 amino acids long. Unmatched junction bases numbered 5, after V lost 4 bases and J lost 5 bases. The germline gives CDR1 DFQATT, CDR2 SNEGSKA (reference sequence). The CDR3 sequence is CSATGQGRDTQYF. In DNA form, the CDR3 reads TGCAGTGCTACAGGACAGGGCAGAGATACGCAGTATTTT.

This clonotype was seen ten or more times. V usage is TRBV20-1 and J usage is TRBJ2-3; D may be TRBD2 (7 bases). The germline gives CDR1 DFQATT, CDR2 SNEGSKA (reference sequence). The CDR3 loop spans 16 amino acids. V was shortened by 4 bases and J by 8 bases, with 25 bases between the two germline ends. CDR3: CSAISPSGRRGGTQYF. The CDR3 coding sequence is TGCAGTGCTATCTCCCCTAGCGGAAGGAGGGGGGGTACGCAGTATTTT.

This clonotype was recorded many times. The rearrangement links TRBV7-2 to TRBJ2-2, with D uncertain. CDR3 length: 15 residues. Trimming stripped 2 bases from V and 6 bases from J, with 13 bases between. Germline V gene sequence: CDR1 SGHTA, CDR2 FQGNSA. The CDR3 here is CASSLHNPPAGELFF. The CDR3, as DNA: TGTGCCAGCAGCTTACACAACCCGCCGGCCGGGGAGCTGTTTTTT.

This clonotype occurred many times. The genes are TRBV29-1 and TRBJ2-5, with 9 bases that match TRBD1. Germline CDR1 SQVTM, CDR2 ANQGSEA. The V segment lost 4 bases and the J segment 5 bases; nucleotides outside the gene matches: 8. The CDR3 sequence is 14 residues long. CDR3 sequence: CSVAPYRGRETQYF. CDR3 coding DNA: TGCAGCGTTGCACCCTACAGGGGGCGGGAGACCCAGTACTTC. Together with reference TRBV29-1 and TRBJ2-5, the CDR3 gives the full variable domain: SAVISQKPSRDICQRGTSLTIQCQVDSQVTMMFWYRQQPGQSLTLIATANQGSEATYESGFVIDKFPISRPNLTFSTLTVSNMSPEDSSIYLCSVAPYRGRETQYFGPGTRLLVL.

Many counts were recorded for this clonotype. The chain combines TRBV30 with TRBJ1-1; D unresolved. Germline lookup yields CDR1 GTSNPN and CDR2 SVGIG (reference sequence). Deletions cut 3 bases from V and 0 bases from J, with 8 bases between. CDR3 length: 13 amino acids. The CDR3 coding sequence is TGTGCCTGGAGCCGGCAGATGAACACTGAAGCTTTCTTT. Encoded protein: CAWSRQMNTEAFF.

The chain couples TRBV2 to TRBJ2-1; D unresolved. Germline values: CDR1 SNHLY, CDR2 FYNNEI. Trimming cost V 5 bases and J 10 bases, with 9 bases left between them. This CDR3 spans 11 amino acids. The CDR3 region has the DNA TGTGCCAGCAGTACACTCGGCGAGCAGTTCTTC. This codes for CASSTLGEQFF.

This clonotype showed up many times. The CDR3 region is CASSQESWLARTSGANVLTF. The CDR3 DNA reads TGTGCCAGCAGCCAAGAGTCGTGGCTAGCGCGGACCTCTGGGGCCAACGTCCTGACTTTC. The rearrangement joins TRBV3-1 to TRBJ2-6; D possibly corresponds to TRBD2 (6 bases). The CDR3 is made up of 20 amino acids. From germline, CDR1 is LGHDT and CDR2 YNNKEL (reference sequence). The ends were cut back, 0 bases at V and 0 bases at J, with 18 bases in the middle. The variable domain in full, with the rest retrieved from reference TRBV3-1 and TRBJ2-6, is DTAVSQTPKYLVTQMGNDKSIKCEQNLGHDTMYWYKQDSKKFLKIMFSYNNKELIINETVPNRFSPKSPDKAHLNLHINSLELGDSAVYFCASSQESWLARTSGANVLTFGAGSRLTVL.

V and J are TRBV14 and TRBJ1-3; D perhaps matches TRBD1 (5 bases). CDR3 length: 15 amino acids. The V gene's germline CDR1 is SGHDN and CDR2 FVKESK. The V gene lost 1 base and the J gene lost 1 base, with 8 bases spanning the gap. CDR3: CASSQVRTSGNTIYF. CDR3 bases: TGTGCCAGCAGCCAAGTCCGGACATCTGGAAACACCATATATTTT.

The V call is TRBV28, the J call TRBJ2-5; D remains unclear. The V and J ends lost 5 bases and 1 base respectively, with 14 bases between them. The CDR3 has 15 residues. Germline V gene lookup returns CDR1 MDHEN and CDR2 SYDVKM. CDR3 DNA sequence: TGTGCCAGCAGTGCCTCAGGTGACCCCCAAGAGACCCAGTACTTC. Protein product: CASSASGDPQETQYF.

The gene calls are TRBV6-5 and TRBJ2-5, with 14 bases that match TRBD2. The germline V gene encodes CDR1 MNHEY and CDR2 SVGAGI. V was pared by 2 bases and J by 6 bases, with 5 bases of the junction left unmatched. The CDR3 spans 16 residues. Written as DNA, the CDR3 is TGTGCCAGCAGTTACGGACTAGCGGGAGGATATAAGACCCAGTACTTC. Amino acid sequence: CASSYGLAGGYKTQYF.

This clonotype was counted ten times or more. The chain joins TRBV10-3 to TRBJ2-3; possible D gene TRBD2, 7 bases. V was cut by 6 bases and J by 8 bases, with 21 bases left in between. Looked up from germline, CDR1 is ENHRY and CDR2 is SYGVKD. This CDR3 has 15 amino acids. DNA of the CDR3: TGTGCCATCAGGCCAGGCGGGGGCGGTGGTGTTACGCAGTATTTT. This codes for CAIRPGGGGGVTQYF.

The chain is built from TRBV4-1 and TRBJ2-5; the D gene is possibly TRBD1 (6 bases). V lost 3 bases to trimming and J lost 2 bases, with 10 bases between them. The germline V gene encodes CDR1 MGHRA and CDR2 YSYEKL. This CDR3 has 14 amino acids. CDR3 amino acids: CASSQGQDQETQYF. The CDR3 DNA reads as TGCGCCAGCAGCCAGGGACAAGATCAAGAGACCCAGTACTTC.

Notes on this clonotype: A far larger clone differs by one base, so this is likely a read error. This chain connects TRBV6-1 to TRBJ2-7, with 9 bases matching TRBD2. The CDR3 extends over 14 amino acids. Germline-derived CDR1 and CDR2 are MNHNS and SASEGT. V was clipped by 8 bases and J by 7 bases; unmatched bases: 12. This CDR3 is CASGAAGGPFEQYF. The CDR3 DNA is TGTGCCAGCGGAGCGGCGGGGGGGCCATTTGAGCAGTACTTC.

The chain carries TRBV20-1 and TRBJ2-7; D gene uncertain. Germline V gene lookup returns CDR1 DFQATT and CDR2 SNEGSKA (reference sequence). This CDR3 has 14 amino acids. The germline V and J ends were trimmed by 6 bases and 2 bases, with 17 bases remaining between them. CDR3 region: CSAPTENPPYEQYF. The CDR3 DNA follows: TGCAGTGCCCCCACCGAAAACCCGCCCTACGAGCAGTACTTC.

This clonotype was counted many times. The rearrangement uses TRBV4-1 and TRBJ1-3, with 12 bases aligning to TRBD1. Trimming at V came to 2 bases and at J to 0 bases, leaving 14 bases not matched to a gene. The germline CDR1 and CDR2 sequences are MGHRA and YSYEKL. The CDR3 sequence is 21 residues long. The CDR3 DNA follows: TGCGCCAGCAGCCAACCCTTGACCGGGACAGGGGGCGTCGTCTCTGGAAACACCATATATTTT. Translating it yields CASSQPLTGTGGVVSGNTIYF.

This clonotype was picked up many times. Its ends do not fully match the called genes, so a read error is possible. V gene TRBV7-7 combines with J gene TRBJ2-5; the match to TRBD2 covers 11 bases. Germline assignment: CDR1 SSHAT and CDR2 FNYEAQ (reference sequence). The CDR3 contains 15 residues. CDR3 sequence (DNA): TGTGCTAGCAGCTTAGCGGGGGGGCCACGAGAGACCCAGTACTTC. Translating gives CASSLAGGPRETQYF.

This clonotype was found a few times. A far larger clone is off by one base, so a read error is likely. This chain connects TRBV9 to TRBJ2-5, with TRBD2 identical over 12 bases. With V trimmed by 0 bases and J by 11 bases, 8 bases remained unmatched. The CDR3 contains 15 residues. The germline CDR1 and CDR2 sequences are SGDLS and YYNGEE. This CDR3 reads CASSVALAGGNEQYF. CDR3 DNA: TGTGCCAGCAGCGTAGCACTAGCGGGAGGTAATGAGCAGTACTTC.

This clonotype has ten or more counts. This chain uses TRBV7-2 with TRBJ2-7; maybe TRBD1 (6 bases). The CDR3 has 15 amino acids. The ends were cut back, 4 bases at V and 2 bases at J, with 15 bases in the middle. Germline V gene lookup returns CDR1 SGHTA and CDR2 FQGNSA. CDR3 nucleotide sequence: TGTGCCAGCAGCTATCAGGGGTTAATGGCCTACGAGCAGTACTTC. It codes for CASSYQGLMAYEQYF. Full variable domain (missing parts from reference TRBV7-2 and TRBJ2-7): GAGVSQSPSNKVTEKGKDVELRCDPISGHTALYWYRQSLGQGLEFLIYFQGNSAPDKSGLPSDRFSAERTGGSVSTLTIQRTQQEDSAVYLCASSYQGLMAYEQYFGPGTRLTVT.

Worth noting for this clonotype: This may be a read error, as it is one base from a much larger clone. This chain uses TRBV6-2 or TRBV6-3 with TRBJ2-4; 7 nucleotides align to TRBD2. The CDR3 contains 15 residues. In germline, CDR1 is MNHEY, CDR2 SVGEGT. Trimming cost V 6 bases and J 13 bases; bases outside gene matches: 18. CDR3 sequence reads: CASSPPAGSYNEQYF. The CDR3 nucleotides are TGTGCCAGCAGCCCCCCAGCGGGGTCCTACAATGAGCAGTACTTC.

The chain recombines TRBV5-1 with TRBJ2-7, with a weak D call TRBD1 (5 bases). CDR3 length: 15 amino acids. Germline V gives CDR1 SGHRS, CDR2 YFSETQ. The V and J ends lost 4 bases and 5 bases respectively, with 19 bases between them. CDR3 sequence (DNA): TGCGCCAGCAGCCCGAGCTTTGGGGCCCGGGACGAGCAGTACTTC. Amino acid sequence: CASSPSFGARDEQYF.

The chain is built from TRBV19 and TRBJ1-2; D might be TRBD1 (5 bases). The ends were cut back, 10 bases at V and 4 bases at J, with 19 bases in the middle. Per the germline V gene, CDR1 is LNHDA and CDR2 is SQIVND (reference sequence). This CDR3 spans 14 amino acids. CDR3 nucleotides: TGTGCCACCACCGGGACGGGACTTCTCTATGGCTACACCTTC. This translates into CATTGTGLLYGYTF.

This clonotype was seen repeatedly, ten times or more. This sequence joins TRBV25-1 and TRBJ2-2, with D hard to call. Between the trimmed V and J ends, which lost 3 bases and 5 bases, there was a span of 13 bases. The CDR3 has 15 amino acids. From germline, CDR1 is MGHDK and CDR2 SYGVNS. This chain's CDR3 is CASSEGVGWTGELFF. In nucleotides, the CDR3 is TGTGCCAGCAGTGAGGGTGTGGGGTGGACCGGGGAGCTGTTTTTT. The whole variable domain, filled in from reference TRBV25-1 and TRBJ2-2, reads EADIYQTPRYLVIGTGKKITLECSQTMGHDKMYWYQQDPGMELHLIHYSYGVNSTEKGDLSSESTVSRIRTEHFPLTLESARPSHTSQYLCASSEGVGWTGELFFGEGSRLTVL.

This clonotype came up many times. The chain recombines TRBV28 with TRBJ1-4, with 10 bases that match TRBD1. V was pared by 3 bases and J by 7 bases, with 2 bases of the junction left unmatched. Germline-derived CDR1 and CDR2 are MDHEN and SYDVKM. The CDR3 contains 14 residues. This CDR3 is CASSLRDRGEKLFF. DNA for the CDR3: TGTGCCAGCAGTTTGAGGGACAGGGGTGAAAAACTGTTTTTT.